Listed here is a single TCR beta chain. Antigen unknown. The junction and the germline gene differ at one end; a read error may be behind it. The CDR3 has 19 amino acids. A constant-region primer served to make TCR beta cDNA from about 500 ng total RNA. Investigators got TCR beta libraries out of three nested multiplex PCR rounds, done with slightly modified ARM-PCR. PCR rounds one and two used TRBV1-TRBV30 forward primers with a C-beta reverse primer for 10 cycles each. TCRdb re-analysed the multiplex PCR reads in MiXCR, keeping a single row per CDR3 protein. The data hold roughly 50,000 distinct CDR3 sequences, with around 79% observed a single time. From unsorted bulk tissue weighing about 20-33 mg, DNA and RNA were co-extracted. Per tumor, sampling covered five separate regions. Uniformly, tumor samples exhibited a viable tumor cell fraction exceeding 90%. This record comes from a study of tumor-infiltrating lymphocytes in primary liver carcinoma. For the study at large: The study obtained roughly 3.65 to 7.5 million productive TCRbeta reads per sample, similar across tissue types. General study findings and limits: Merely some 7.5-25% of top clones spanned all five tumor regions.

This chain links TRBV12-3 or TRBV12-4 with TRBJ2-3; perhaps D is TRBD1 or TRBD2 (5 bases each). The source is a man aged 35-49 years with primary liver carcinoma and hepatitis B virus infection. Source material: liver tumor tissue from sampling region 2. Subset described: tumor region T2, inferior pole. CDR3 region: CTSSFPPSTGGPSTDTQYF. Here the CDR3 DNA reads TGTACCAGCAGTTTCCCCCCCTCAACAGGAGGCCCTAGCACAGATACGCAGTATTTT.